This TCR beta chain was recovered during a study of CD8+ T cells in alopecia areata. As regards this clone: As yet, its antigen is unknown.

Extraction of RNA preceded its reverse transcription into cDNA, which served as the sequencing template. Only in-frame clones appear in the TCRdb table, and some are missing; sequencing was by immunoSEQ multiplex PCR. The sample has over 25,000 clones, over 65% seen once. Looked up from germline, CDR1 is SGHRS and CDR2 is YFSETQ. Between the trimmed V and J ends, which lost 2 bases and 8 bases, there was a span of 8 bases. This CDR3 has 12 residues. Study outcomes and limitations: There were also resident alphabeta T cells of normal skin sequenced in scalp samples. Alopecia totalis/universalis scalp especially showed more expanded CD8+ clones than normal scalp. Mice showed clearer TCR sharing than patients did, a gap that was possibly HLA-related.

Peripheral blood and lesional scalp punch biopsies were taken from alopecia areata patients. The TCR originated in a human donor with alopecia areata. The V call is TRBV5-1, the J call TRBJ2-1; no definite D call. The sequenced sample consisted of NKG2D-low CD8+ T cells sorted from blood. The CDR3 protein is CASSFAGDEQFF. CDR3 nucleotide sequence: TGCGCCAGCAGCTTCGCCGGCGATGAGCAGTTCTTC.